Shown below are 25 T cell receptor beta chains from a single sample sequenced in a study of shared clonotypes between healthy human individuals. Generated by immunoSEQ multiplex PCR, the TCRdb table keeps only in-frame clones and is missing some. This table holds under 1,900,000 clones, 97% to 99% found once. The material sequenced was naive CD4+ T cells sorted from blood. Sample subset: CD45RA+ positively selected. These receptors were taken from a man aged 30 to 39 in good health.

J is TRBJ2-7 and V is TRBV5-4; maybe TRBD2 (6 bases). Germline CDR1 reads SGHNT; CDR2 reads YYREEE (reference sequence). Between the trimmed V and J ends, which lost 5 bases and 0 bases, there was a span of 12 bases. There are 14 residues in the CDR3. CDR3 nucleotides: TGTGCCAGCAGGGCGGGGCAGGCCTCCTACGAGCAGTACTTC. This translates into CASRAGQASYEQYF.

This CDR3 is CASNPPRGSPKLISTNEKLFF. The DNA of the CDR3 is TGTGCCAGCAACCCACCGCGCGGCAGTCCAAAACTCATATCAACTAATGAAAAACTGTTTTTT. This chain connects TRBV6-8 to TRBJ1-4; D is unclear. Germline V gives CDR1 MNHGY, CDR2 SAAAGT. V was cut by 7 bases and J by 0 bases, with 30 bases left in between. The CDR3 has 21 amino acids.

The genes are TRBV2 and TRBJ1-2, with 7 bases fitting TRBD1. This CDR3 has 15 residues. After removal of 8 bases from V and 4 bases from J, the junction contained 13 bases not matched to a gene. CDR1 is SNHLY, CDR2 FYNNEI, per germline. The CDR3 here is CASLREGAPSYGYTF. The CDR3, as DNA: TGTGCCAGCCTTAGAGAGGGGGCGCCGTCCTATGGCTACACCTTC. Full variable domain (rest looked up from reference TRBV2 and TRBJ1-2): EPEVTQTPSHQVTQMGQEVILRCVPISNHLYFYWYRQILGQKVEFLVSFYNNEISEKSEIFDDQFSVERPDGSNFTLKIRSTKLEDSAMYFCASLREGAPSYGYTFGSGTRLTVV.

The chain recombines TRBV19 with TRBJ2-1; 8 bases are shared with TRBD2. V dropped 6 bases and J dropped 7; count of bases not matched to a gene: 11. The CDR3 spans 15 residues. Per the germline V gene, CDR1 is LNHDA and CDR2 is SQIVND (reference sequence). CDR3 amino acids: CASSSGVAGLNEQFF. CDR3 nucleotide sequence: TGTGCCAGTAGCTCCGGGGTAGCGGGATTAAATGAGCAGTTCTTC.

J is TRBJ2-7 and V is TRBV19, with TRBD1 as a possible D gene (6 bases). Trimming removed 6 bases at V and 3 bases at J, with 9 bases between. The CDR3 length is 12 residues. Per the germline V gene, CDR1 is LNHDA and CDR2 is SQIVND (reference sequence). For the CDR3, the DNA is TGTGCCAGTAGGCAGGGGCTCTACGAGCAGTACTTC. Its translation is CASRQGLYEQYF.

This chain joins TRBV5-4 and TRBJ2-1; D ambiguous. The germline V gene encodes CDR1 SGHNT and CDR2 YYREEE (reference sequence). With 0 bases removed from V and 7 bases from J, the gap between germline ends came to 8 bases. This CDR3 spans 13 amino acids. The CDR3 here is CASSLGALNEQFF. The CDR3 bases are TGTGCCAGCAGCTTGGGGGCGCTGAATGAGCAGTTCTTC. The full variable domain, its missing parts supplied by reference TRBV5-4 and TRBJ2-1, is ETGVTQSPTHLIKTRGQQVTLRCSSQSGHNTVSWYQQALGQGPQFIFQYYREEENGRGNFPPRFSGLQFPNYSSELNVNALELDDSALYLCASSLGALNEQFFGPGTRLTVL.

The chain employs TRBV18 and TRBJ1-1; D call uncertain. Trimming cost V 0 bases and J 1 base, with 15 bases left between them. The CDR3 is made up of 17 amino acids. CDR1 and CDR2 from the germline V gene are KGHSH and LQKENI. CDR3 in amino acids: CASSPPERVGPNTEAFF. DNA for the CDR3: TGTGCCAGCTCACCACCCGAGAGGGTTGGCCCGAACACTGAAGCTTTCTTT.

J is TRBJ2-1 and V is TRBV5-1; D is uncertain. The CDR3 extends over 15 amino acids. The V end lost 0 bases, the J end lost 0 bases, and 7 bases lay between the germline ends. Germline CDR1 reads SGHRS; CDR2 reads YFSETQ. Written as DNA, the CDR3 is TGCGCCAGCAGCTTGGAGGTAGACTCCTACAATGAGCAGTTCTTC. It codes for CASSLEVDSYNEQFF.

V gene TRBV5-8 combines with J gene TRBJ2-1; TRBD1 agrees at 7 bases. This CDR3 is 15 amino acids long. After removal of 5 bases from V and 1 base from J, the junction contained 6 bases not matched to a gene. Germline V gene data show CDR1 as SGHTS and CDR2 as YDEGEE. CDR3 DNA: TGTGCCAGCAGTCGGACAGGCCTATCCTACAATGAGCAGTTCTTC. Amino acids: CASSRTGLSYNEQFF. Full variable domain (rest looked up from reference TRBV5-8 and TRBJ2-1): EAGVTQSPTHLIKTRGQQATLRCSPISGHTSVYWYQQALGLGLQFLLWYDEGEERNRGNFPPRFSGRQFPNYSSELNVNALELEDSALYLCASSRTGLSYNEQFFGPGTRLTVL.

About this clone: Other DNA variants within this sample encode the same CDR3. The CDR3 reads CASSLGTNYGYTF. In DNA, the CDR3 is TGTGCCAGCAGCTTAGGGACTAACTATGGCTACACCTTC. This chain connects TRBV7-2 to TRBJ1-2; D gene unclear. The CDR3 is made up of 13 amino acids. The germline V and J ends were trimmed by 1 base and 0 bases, with 3 bases remaining between them. Germline values: CDR1 SGHTA, CDR2 FQGNSA.

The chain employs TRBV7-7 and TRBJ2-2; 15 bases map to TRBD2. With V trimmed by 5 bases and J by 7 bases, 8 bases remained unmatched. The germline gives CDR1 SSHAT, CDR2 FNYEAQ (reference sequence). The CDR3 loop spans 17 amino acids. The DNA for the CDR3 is TGTGCCAGCAGCGAACGGACTAGCGGGAGGGCCGGCGGGGAGCTGTTTTTT. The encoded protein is CASSERTSGRAGGELFF.

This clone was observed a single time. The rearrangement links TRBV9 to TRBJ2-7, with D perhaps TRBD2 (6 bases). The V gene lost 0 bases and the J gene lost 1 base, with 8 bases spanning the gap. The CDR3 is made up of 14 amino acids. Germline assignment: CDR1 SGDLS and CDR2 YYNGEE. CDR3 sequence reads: CASSVAGTSYEQYF. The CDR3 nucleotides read TGTGCCAGCAGCGTAGCAGGGACTTCCTACGAGCAGTACTTC.

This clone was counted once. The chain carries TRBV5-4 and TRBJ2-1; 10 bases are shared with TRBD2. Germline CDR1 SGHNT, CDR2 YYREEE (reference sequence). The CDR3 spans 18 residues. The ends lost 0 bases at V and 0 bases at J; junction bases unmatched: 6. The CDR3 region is CASSLGPSGSPSYNEQFF. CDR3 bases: TGTGCCAGCAGCTTGGGCCCTAGCGGGAGCCCCTCCTACAATGAGCAGTTCTTC.

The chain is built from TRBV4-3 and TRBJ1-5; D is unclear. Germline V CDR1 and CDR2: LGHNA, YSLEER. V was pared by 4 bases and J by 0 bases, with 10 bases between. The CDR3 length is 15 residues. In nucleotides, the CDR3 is TGCGCCAGCAGCCCCGCGCGTTATAGCAATCAGCCCCAGCATTTT. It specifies CASSPARYSNQPQHF.

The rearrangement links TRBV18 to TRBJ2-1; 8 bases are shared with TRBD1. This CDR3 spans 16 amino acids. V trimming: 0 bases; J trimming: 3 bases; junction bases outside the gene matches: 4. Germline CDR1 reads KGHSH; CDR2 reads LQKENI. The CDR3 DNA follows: TGTGCCAGCTCACCACCGGGCAGGGGGCTCTACAATGAGCAGTTCTTC. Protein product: CASSPPGRGLYNEQFF.

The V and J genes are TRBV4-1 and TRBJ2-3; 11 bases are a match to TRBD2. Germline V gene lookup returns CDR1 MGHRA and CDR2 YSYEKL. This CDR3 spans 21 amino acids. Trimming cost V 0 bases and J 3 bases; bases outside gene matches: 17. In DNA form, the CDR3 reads TGCGCCAGCAGCCAAGAAGGTAGCGGGAGGGCCAGGGTATTTTTTACAGATACGCAGTATTTT. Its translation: CASSQEGSGRARVFFTDTQYF.

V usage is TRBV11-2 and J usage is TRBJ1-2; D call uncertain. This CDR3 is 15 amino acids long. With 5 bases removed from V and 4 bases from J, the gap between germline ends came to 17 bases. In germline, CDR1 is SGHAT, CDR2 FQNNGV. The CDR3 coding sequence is TGTGCCAGCAGCCCAATGTTAGGAGGGAGCTATGGCTACACCTTC. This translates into CASSPMLGGSYGYTF.

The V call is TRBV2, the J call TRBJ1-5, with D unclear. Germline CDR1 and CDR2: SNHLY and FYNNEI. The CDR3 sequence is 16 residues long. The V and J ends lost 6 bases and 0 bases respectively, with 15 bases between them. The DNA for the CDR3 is TGTGCCAGCAGCCGGGAAACAGTTTATAGCAATCAGCCCCAGCATTTT. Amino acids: CASSRETVYSNQPQHF.

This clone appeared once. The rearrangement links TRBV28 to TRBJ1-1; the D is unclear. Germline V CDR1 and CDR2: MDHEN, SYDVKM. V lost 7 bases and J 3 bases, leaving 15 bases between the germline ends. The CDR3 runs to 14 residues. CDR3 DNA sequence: TGTGCCAGCACCGACGGCCCGATTCACACTGAAGCTTTCTTT. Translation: CASTDGPIHTEAFF.

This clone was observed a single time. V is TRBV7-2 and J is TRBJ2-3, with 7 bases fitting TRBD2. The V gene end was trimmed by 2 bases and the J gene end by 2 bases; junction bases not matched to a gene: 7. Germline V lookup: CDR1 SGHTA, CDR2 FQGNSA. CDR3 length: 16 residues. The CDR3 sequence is CASSLIGTTHTDTQYF. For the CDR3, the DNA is TGTGCCAGCAGCTTAATTGGGACTACGCACACAGATACGCAGTATTTT. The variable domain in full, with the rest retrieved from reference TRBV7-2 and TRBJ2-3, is GAGVSQSPSNKVTEKGKDVELRCDPISGHTALYWYRQSLGQGLEFLIYFQGNSAPDKSGLPSDRFSAERTGGSVSTLTIQRTQQEDSAVYLCASSLIGTTHTDTQYFGPGTRLTVL.

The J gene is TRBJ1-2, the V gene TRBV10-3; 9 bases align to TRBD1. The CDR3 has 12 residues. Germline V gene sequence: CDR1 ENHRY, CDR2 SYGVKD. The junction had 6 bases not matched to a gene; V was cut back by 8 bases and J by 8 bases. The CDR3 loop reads CAIGDRVGGYTF. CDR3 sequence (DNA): TGTGCCATCGGGGACAGGGTTGGCGGCTACACCTTC.

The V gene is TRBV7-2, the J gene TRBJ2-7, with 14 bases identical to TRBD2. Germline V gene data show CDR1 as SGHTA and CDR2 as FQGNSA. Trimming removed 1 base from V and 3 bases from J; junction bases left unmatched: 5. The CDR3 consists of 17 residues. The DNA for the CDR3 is TGTGCCAGCAGCTTAGGCGGACTAGCGGGAGGAATCTACGAGCAGTACTTC. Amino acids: CASSLGGLAGGIYEQYF.

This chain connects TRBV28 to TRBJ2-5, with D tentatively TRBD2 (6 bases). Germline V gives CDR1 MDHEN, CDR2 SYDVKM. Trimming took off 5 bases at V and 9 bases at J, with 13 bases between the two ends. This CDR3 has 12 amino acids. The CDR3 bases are TGTGCCAGCAGTACCCCAACGGGGGCCCAGTACTTC. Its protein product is CASSTPTGAQYF.

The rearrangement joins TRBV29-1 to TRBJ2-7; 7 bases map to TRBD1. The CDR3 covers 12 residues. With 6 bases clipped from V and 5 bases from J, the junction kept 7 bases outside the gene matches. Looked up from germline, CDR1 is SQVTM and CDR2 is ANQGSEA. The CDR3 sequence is CSVGDSSDEQYF. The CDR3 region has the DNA TGCAGCGTGGGGGACAGTAGTGACGAGCAGTACTTC.

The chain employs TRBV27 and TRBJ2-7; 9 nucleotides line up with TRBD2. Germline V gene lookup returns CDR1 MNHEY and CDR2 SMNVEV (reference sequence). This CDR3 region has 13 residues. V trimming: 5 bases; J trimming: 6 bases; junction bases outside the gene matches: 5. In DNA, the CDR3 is TGTGCCAGCAGTGCGGGACTAGCAGGCGAGCAGTACTTC. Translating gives CASSAGLAGEQYF.